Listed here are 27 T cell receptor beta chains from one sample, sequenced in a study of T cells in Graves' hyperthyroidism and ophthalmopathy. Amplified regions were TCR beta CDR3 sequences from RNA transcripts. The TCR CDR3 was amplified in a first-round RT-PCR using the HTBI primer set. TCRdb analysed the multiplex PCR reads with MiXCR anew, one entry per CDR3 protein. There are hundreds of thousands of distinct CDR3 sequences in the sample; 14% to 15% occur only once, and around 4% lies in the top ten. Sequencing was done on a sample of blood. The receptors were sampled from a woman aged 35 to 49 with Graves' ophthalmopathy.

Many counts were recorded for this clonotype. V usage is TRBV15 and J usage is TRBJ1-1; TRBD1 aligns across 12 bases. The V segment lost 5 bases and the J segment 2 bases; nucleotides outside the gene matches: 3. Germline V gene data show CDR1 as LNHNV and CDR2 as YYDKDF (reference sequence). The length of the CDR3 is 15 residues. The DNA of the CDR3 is TGTGCCACCAGCCCCGGGACAGGGGGCAACACTGAAGCTTTCTTT. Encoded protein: CATSPGTGGNTEAFF.

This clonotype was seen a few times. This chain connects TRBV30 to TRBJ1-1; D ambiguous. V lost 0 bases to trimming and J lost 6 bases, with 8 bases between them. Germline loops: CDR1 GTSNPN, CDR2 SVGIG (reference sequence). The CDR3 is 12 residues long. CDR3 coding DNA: TGTGCCTGGAGTGTAATCGTCGCTGAAGCTTTCTTT. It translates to CAWSVIVAEAFF.

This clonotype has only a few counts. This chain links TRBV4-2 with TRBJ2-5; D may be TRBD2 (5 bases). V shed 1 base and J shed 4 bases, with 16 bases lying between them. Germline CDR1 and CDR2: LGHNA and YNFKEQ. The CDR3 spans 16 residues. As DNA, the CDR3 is TGTGCCAGCAGCCAAGGGAGAGCGGATAGCACAGAGACCCAGTACTTC. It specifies CASSQGRADSTETQYF.

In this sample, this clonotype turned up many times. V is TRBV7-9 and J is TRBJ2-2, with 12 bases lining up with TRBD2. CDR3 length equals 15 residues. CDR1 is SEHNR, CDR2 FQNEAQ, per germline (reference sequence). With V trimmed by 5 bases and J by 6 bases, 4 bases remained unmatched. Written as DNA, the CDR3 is TGTGCCAGCAGCAAGACTAGCGGGAGTTCCGGGGAGCTGTTTTTT. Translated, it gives CASSKTSGSSGELFF.

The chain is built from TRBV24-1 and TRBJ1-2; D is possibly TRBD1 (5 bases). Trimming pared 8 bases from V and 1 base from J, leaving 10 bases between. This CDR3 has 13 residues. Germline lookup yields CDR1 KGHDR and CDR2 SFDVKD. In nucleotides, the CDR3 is TGTGCCACCATAGGGACGCTTAACTATGGCTACACCTTC. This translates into CATIGTLNYGYTF.

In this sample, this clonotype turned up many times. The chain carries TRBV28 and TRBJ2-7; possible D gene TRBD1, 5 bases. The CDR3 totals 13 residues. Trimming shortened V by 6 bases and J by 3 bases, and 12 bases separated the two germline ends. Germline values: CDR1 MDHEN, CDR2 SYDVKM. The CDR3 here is CASRTDRDYEQYF. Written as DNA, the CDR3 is TGTGCCAGCAGAACCGACAGAGACTACGAGCAGTACTTC. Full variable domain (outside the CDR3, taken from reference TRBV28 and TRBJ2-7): DVKVTQSSRYLVKRTGEKVFLECVQDMDHENMFWYRQDPGLGLRLIYFSYDVKMKEKGDIPEGYSVSREKKERFSLILESASTNQTSMYLCASRTDRDYEQYFGPGTRLTVT.

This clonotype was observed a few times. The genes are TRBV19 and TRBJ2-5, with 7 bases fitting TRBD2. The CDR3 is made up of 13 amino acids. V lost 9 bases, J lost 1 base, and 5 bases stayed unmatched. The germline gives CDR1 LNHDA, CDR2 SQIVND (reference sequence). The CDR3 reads CASGGRAQETQYF. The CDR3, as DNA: TGTGCCAGCGGGGGGAGGGCCCAAGAGACCCAGTACTTC.

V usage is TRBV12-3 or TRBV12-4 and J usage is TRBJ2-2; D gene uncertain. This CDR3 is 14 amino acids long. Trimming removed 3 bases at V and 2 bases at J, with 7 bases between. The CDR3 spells CASSFFRNTGELFF. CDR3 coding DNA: TGTGCCAGCAGTTTTTTCAGAAACACCGGGGAGCTGTTTTTT.

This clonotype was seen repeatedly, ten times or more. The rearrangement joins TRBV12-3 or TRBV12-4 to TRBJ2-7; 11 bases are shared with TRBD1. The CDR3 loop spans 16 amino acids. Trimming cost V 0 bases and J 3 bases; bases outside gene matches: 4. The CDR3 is CASSLAGQGAIYEQYF. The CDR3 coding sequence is TGTGCCAGCAGTTTAGCCGGACAGGGGGCGATCTACGAGCAGTACTTC.

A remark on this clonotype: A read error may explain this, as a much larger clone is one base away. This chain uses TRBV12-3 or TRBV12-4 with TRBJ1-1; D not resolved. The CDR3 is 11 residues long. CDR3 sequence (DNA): TGTGCCAGCAGAATGAACATTGAAGCTTTCTTT. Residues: CASRMNIEAFF.

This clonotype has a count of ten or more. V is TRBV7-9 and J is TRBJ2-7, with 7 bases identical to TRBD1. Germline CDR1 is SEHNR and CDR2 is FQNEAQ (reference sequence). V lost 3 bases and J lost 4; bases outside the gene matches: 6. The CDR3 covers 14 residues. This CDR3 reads CASSFWTGTYEQYF. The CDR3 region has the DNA TGTGCCAGCAGCTTCTGGACAGGTACTTACGAGCAGTACTTC. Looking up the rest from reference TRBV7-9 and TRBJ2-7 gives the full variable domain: DTGVSQNPRHKITKRGQNVTFRCDPISEHNRLYWYRQTLGQGPEFLTYFQNEAQLEKSRLLSDRFSAERPKGSFSTLEIQRTEQGDSAMYLCASSFWTGTYEQYFGPGTRLTVT.

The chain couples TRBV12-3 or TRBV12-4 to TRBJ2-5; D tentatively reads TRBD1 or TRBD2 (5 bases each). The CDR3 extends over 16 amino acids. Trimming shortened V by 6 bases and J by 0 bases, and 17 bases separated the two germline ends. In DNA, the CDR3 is TGTGCCAGCAGCAATTCCCGGGACCCTTACCAAGAGACCCAGTACTTC. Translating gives CASSNSRDPYQETQYF.

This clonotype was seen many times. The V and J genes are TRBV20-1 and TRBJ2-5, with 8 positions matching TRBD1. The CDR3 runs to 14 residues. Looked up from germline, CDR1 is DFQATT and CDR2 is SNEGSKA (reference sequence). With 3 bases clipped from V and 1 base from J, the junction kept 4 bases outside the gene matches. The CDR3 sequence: CSARGQATQETQYF. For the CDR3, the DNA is TGCAGTGCTAGGGGACAGGCGACCCAAGAGACCCAGTACTTC.

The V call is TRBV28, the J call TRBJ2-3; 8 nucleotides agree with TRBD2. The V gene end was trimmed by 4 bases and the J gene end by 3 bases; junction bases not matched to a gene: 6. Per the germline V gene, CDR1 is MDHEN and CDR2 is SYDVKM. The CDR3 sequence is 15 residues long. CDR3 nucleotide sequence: TGTGCCAGCAGTTCTATAGCGGGAAGAACAGATACGCAGTATTTT. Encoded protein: CASSSIAGRTDTQYF. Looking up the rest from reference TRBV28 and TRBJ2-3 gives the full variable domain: DVKVTQSSRYLVKRTGEKVFLECVQDMDHENMFWYRQDPGLGLRLIYFSYDVKMKEKGDIPEGYSVSREKKERFSLILESASTNQTSMYLCASSSIAGRTDTQYFGPGTRLTVL.

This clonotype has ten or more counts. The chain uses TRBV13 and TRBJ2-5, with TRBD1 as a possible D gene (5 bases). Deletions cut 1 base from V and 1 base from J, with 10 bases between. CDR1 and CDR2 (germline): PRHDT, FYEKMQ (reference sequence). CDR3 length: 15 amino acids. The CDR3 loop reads CASSLDAGSQETQYF. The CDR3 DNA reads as TGTGCCAGCAGCTTAGATGCAGGGTCCCAAGAGACCCAGTACTTC.

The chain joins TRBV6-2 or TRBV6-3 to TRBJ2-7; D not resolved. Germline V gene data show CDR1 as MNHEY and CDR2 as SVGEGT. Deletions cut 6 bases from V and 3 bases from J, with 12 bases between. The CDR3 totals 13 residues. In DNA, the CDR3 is TGTGCCAGCAGCTGGGCTACGATCTACGAGCAGTACTTC. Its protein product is CASSWATIYEQYF.

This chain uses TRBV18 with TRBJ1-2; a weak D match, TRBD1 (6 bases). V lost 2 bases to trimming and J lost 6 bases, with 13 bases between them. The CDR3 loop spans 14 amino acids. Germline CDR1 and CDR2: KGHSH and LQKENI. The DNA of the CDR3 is TGTGCCAGCTCACCAGATCAGGCAGGGGATGGCTACACCTTC. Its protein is CASSPDQAGDGYTF.

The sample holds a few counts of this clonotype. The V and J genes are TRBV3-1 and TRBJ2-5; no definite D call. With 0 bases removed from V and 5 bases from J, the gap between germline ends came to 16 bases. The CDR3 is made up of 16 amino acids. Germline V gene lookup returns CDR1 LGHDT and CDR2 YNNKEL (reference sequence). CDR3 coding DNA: TGTGCCAGCAGCCAAGATCTCGATGGACCGCGGGAGACCCAGTACTTC. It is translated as CASSQDLDGPRETQYF.

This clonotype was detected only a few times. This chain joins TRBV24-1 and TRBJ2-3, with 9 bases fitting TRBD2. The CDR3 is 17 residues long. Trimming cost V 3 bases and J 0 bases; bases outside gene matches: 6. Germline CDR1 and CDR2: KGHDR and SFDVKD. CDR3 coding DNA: TGTGCCACCAGTGATGAGATGACTAGCGGAAGCACAGATACGCAGTATTTT. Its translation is CATSDEMTSGSTDTQYF.

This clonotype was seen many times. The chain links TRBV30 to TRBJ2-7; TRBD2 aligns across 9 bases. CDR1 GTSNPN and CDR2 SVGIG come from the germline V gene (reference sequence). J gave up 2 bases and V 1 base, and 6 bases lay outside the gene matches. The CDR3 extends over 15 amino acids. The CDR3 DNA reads TGTGCCTGGAGTGAGGGACTAGCCGCTACCTACGAGCAGTACTTC. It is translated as CAWSEGLAATYEQYF. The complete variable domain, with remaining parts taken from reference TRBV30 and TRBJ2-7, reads SQTIHQWPATLVQPVGSPLSLECTVEGTSNPNLYWYRQAAGRGLQLLFYSVGIGQISSEVPQNLSASRPQDRQFILSSKKLLLSDSGFYLCAWSEGLAATYEQYFGPGTRLTVT.

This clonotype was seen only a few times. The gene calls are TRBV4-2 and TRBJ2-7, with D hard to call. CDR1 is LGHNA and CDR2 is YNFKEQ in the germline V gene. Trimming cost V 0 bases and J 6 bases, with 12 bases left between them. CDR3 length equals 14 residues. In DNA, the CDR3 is TGTGCCAGCAGCCAAGATTACCCCCCCGGCGAGCAGTACTTC. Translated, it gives CASSQDYPPGEQYF.

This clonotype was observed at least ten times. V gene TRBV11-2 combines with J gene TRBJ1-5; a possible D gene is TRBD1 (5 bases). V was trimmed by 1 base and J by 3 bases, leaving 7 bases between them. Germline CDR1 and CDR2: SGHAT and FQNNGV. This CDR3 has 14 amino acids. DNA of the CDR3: TGTGCCAGCAGCTTAGTGGGGGTCAATCAGCCCCAGCATTTT. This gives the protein CASSLVGVNQPQHF. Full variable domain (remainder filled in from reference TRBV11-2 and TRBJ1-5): EAGVAQSPRYKIIEKRQSVAFWCNPISGHATLYWYQQILGQGPKLLIQFQNNGVVDDSQLPKDRFSAERLKGVDSTLKIQPAKLEDSAVYLCASSLVGVNQPQHFGDGTRLSIL.

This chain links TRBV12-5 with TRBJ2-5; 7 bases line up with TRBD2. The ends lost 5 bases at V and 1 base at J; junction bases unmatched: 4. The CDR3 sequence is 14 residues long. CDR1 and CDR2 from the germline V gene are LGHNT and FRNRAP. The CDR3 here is CASGLGLGQETQYF. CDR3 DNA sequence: TGTGCTAGTGGTCTTGGACTAGGCCAAGAGACCCAGTACTTC. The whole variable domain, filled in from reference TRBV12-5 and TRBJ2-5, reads DARVTQTPRHKVTEMGQEVTMRCQPILGHNTVFWYRQTMMQGLELLAYFRNRAPLDDSGMPKDRFSAEMPDATLATLKIQPSEPRDSAVYFCASGLGLGQETQYFGPGTRLLVL.

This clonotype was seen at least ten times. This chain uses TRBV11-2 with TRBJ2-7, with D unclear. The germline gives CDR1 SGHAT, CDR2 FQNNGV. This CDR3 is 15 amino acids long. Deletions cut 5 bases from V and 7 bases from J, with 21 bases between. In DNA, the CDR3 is TGTGCCAGCAGCCCCTCGGGTAGGAGACTTCGGGAGCAGTACTTC. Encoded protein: CASSPSGRRLREQYF.

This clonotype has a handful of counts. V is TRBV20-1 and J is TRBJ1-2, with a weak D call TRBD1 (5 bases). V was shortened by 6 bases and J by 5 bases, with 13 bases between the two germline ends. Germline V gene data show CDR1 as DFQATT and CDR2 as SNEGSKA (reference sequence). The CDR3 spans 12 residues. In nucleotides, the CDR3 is TGCAGTGCCCTCCGGGCAGGGTATGGCTACACCTTC. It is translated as CSALRAGYGYTF.

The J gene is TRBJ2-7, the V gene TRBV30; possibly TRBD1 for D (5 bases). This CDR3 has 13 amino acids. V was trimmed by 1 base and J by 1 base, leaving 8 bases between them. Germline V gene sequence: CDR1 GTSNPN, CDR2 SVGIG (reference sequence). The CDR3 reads CAWSETDSYEQYF. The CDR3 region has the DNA TGTGCCTGGAGTGAGACAGATTCCTACGAGCAGTACTTC. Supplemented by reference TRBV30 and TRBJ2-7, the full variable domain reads SQTIHQWPATLVQPVGSPLSLECTVEGTSNPNLYWYRQAAGRGLQLLFYSVGIGQISSEVPQNLSASRPQDRQFILSSKKLLLSDSGFYLCAWSETDSYEQYFGPGTRLTVT.

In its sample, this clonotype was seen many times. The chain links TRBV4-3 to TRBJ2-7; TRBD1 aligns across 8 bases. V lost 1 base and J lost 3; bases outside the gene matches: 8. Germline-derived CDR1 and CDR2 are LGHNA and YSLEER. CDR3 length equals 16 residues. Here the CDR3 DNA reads TGCGCCAGCAGCCAAGTGTGGAAAGGGACAGGCTACGAGCAGTACTTC. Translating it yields CASSQVWKGTGYEQYF.